This is a list of T cell receptor beta chains from one sample in a study of radiotherapy plus CTLA-4 blockade in lung cancer. Assay used: immunoSEQ multiplex PCR; TCRdb lists only in-frame clones, some missing. The table has roughly 50,000 clones, approximately 78% seen once; the top ten hold approximately 3.6%. The starting material was peripheral blood, obtained from a patient treated with radiotherapy plus ipilimumab. These receptors were collected from a human donor with non-small cell lung cancer who had stable disease on radiotherapy plus ipilimumab. CDR3s include the opening cysteine and the closing phenylalanine or tryptophan. The D gene is left open where the match is weak. Part of the rows lack a size; the others show once, few, many or a class for expanded clones.

v_gene	j_gene	len	abundance	d_gene	CDR3nt	CDR3aa
TRBV5-1	TRBJ2-7	17	-	-	TGCGCCAGCAGCGCGGGACCCCCATTACGTGGCTCCTACGAGCAGTACTTC	CASSAGPPLRGSYEQYF
TRBV28	TRBJ2-3	16	-	TRBD1	TGTGCCAGCAGTCCCCACGGGACAGGAAGGACAGATACGCAGTATTTT	CASSPHGTGRTDTQYF
TRBV2	TRBJ1-1	12	-	-	TGTGCCAGCAGTGACACAGACACTGAAGCTTTCTTT	CASSDTDTEAFF
TRBV19	TRBJ2-3	14	once	-	TGTGCCAGTAATGAGCGGAGAAGCACAGATACGCAGTATTTT	CASNERRSTDTQYF
TRBV4-3	TRBJ2-1	15	-	TRBD2	TGCGCCAGCAGCTCGACTAGCCCCCCCTACAATGAGCAGTTCTTC	CASSSTSPPYNEQFF
TRBV7-8	TRBJ1-2	13	-	-	TGTGCCAGCAGCTTATCTTCTAGCTATGGCTACACCTTC	CASSLSSSYGYTF
TRBV11-1	TRBJ2-1	15	-	TRBD2	TGTGCCAGCAGCTTAGTGACTAGCGGGAGTACTGAGCAGTTCTTC	CASSLVTSGSTEQFF
TRBV29-1	TRBJ1-3	13	-	TRBD1	TGCAGCGCTTACAGGGGCTCTGGAAACACCATATATTTT	CSAYRGSGNTIYF
TRBV4-3	TRBJ2-7	15	-	TRBD2	TGCGCCAGCAGCCAAGAAGGCCGGGAGGAAAACGAGCAGTACTTC	CASSQEGREENEQYF
TRBV6-5	TRBJ2-7	14	-	-	TGTGCCAGCAGTTACTCGTCCGACTTTTACGAGCAGTACTTC	CASSYSSDFYEQYF
TRBV6-6	TRBJ1-1	13	-	-	TGTGCCAGCAGCCGTCCGGAGGAGGCTGAAGCTTTCTTT	CASSRPEEAEAFF
TRBV7-6	TRBJ2-1	16	-	TRBD2	TGTGCCAGCAGCTTAGGCTGGAGAGCGGGGGTCACCGAGCAGTTCTTC	CASSLGWRAGVTEQFF
TRBV7-3	TRBJ2-7	15	once	TRBD2	TGTGCCAGCAGCCCGACTAGCGGGAGGGTCGGCGAGCAGTACTTC	CASSPTSGRVGEQYF
TRBV6-4	TRBJ2-7	15	-	TRBD2	TGTGCCAGCAGTCCCTCGGCTAGCGGGTTTTACGAGCAGTACTTC	CASSPSASGFYEQYF
TRBV11-2	TRBJ2-1	17	-	TRBD2	TGTGCCAGCAGCTTAGATCCGCCGGGGAGGGCCCAAGGTGAGCAGTTCTTC	CASSLDPPGRAQGEQFF
TRBV29-1	TRBJ1-2	17	-	TRBD1	TGCAGCGTTGAAAGGGACAGGCAAAATGCAGCTAACTATGGCTACACCTTC	CSVERDRQNAANYGYTF
TRBV6-5	TRBJ2-7	15	-	-	TGTGCCAGCAGTTACTTTCCACCAGACTTCTACGAGCAGTACTTC	CASSYFPPDFYEQYF
TRBV19	TRBJ2-7	15	medium-sized	TRBD1	TGTGCCAGTAGTTCCTCCGCCGGGACAGCCTACGAGCAGTACTTC	CASSSSAGTAYEQYF
TRBV11-3	TRBJ2-3	16	-	TRBD2	TGTGCCAGCAGTTCAGGACTAGCGGGCAGCACAGATACGCAGTATTTT	CASSSGLAGSTDTQYF
TRBV7-2	TRBJ2-2	16	-	TRBD1	TGTGCCAGCAGCTTAGTAGGGGGCCGGAATACCGGGGAGCTGTTTTTT	CASSLVGGRNTGELFF
TRBV5-1	TRBJ2-5	15	-	TRBD1	TGCGCCAGCAGCTCCGGGACAGGGTTTTCGGAGACCCAGTACTTC	CASSSGTGFSETQYF
TRBV11-3	TRBJ2-4	15	once	-	TGTGCCAGCAGCTCTCGGGACACCCAACCAAGCATTCAGTACTTC	CASSSRDTQPSIQYF
TRBV9	TRBJ2-2	16	-	TRBD1	TGTGCCAGCAGCCTAACACAAACAGGGGACACCGGGGAGCTGTTTTTT	CASSLTQTGDTGELFF
TRBV9	TRBJ2-1	13	-	-	TGTGCCAGCAGCGTAGGCCGAGACAATGAGCAGTTCTTC	CASSVGRDNEQFF